Listed below are T cell receptor beta chains from one sample, sequenced in a study of cytomegalovirus exposure and HLA in healthy donors. Only in-frame clones appear in the TCRdb table, and some are missing; sequencing was by immunoSEQ multiplex PCR. This table holds approximately 110,000 clones, around 67% found once. Material: PBMCs. The source of these receptors is a woman aged 35 to 49 in good health and CMV-seronegative. CDR3s include the opening cysteine and the closing phenylalanine or tryptophan. A D gene is named only where the DNA matches it firmly. Clone size is not always given. Where it is, it says once, few, many or a class for expanded clones.

D gene: TRBD2
V gene: TRBV29-1
clone size: .
J gene: TRBJ2-2
CDR3 protein: CSVEGGRAPGELFF
CDR3 DNA: TGCAGCGTTGAAGGCGGGAGGGCCCCCGGGGAGCTGTTTTTT

D gene: .
V gene: TRBV5-6
clone size: .
J gene: TRBJ2-7
CDR3 protein: CASSPVDVRGYEQYF
CDR3 DNA: TGTGCCAGCAGCCCGGTGGATGTTAGGGGATACGAGCAGTACTTC

D gene: TRBD1
V gene: TRBV27
clone size: .
J gene: TRBJ1-5
CDR3 protein: CASSLDGTGYQPQHF
CDR3 DNA: TGTGCCAGCAGTTTAGATGGGACAGGGTATCAGCCCCAGCATTTT

D gene: TRBD1
V gene: TRBV5-4
clone size: .
J gene: TRBJ1-3
CDR3 protein: CASSTGDSSGNTIYF
CDR3 DNA: TGTGCCAGCAGCACCGGGGACAGCTCTGGAAACACCATATATTTT

D gene: .
V gene: TRBV11-2
clone size: .
J gene: TRBJ1-2
CDR3 protein: CASSLDAATANYGYTF
CDR3 DNA: TGTGCCAGCAGCTTAGATGCCGCGACAGCTAACTATGGCTACACCTTC

D gene: TRBD2
V gene: TRBV29-1
clone size: .
J gene: TRBJ2-1
CDR3 protein: CSVEGGLAGGVLFF
CDR3 DNA: TGCAGCGTTGAAGGAGGACTAGCGGGAGGAGTCCTGTTCTTC

D gene: TRBD1
V gene: TRBV27
clone size: .
J gene: TRBJ2-3
CDR3 protein: CASSPRTGVSTDTQYF
CDR3 DNA: TGTGCCAGCAGTCCCCGGACAGGGGTAAGCACAGATACGCAGTATTTT

D gene: TRBD1
V gene: TRBV5-4
clone size: once
J gene: TRBJ1-6
CDR3 protein: CASSLGQGGSPLHF
CDR3 DNA: TGTGCCAGCAGCTTGGGACAGGGGGGCTCACCCCTCCACTTT

D gene: TRBD2
V gene: TRBV5-4
clone size: .
J gene: TRBJ2-1
CDR3 protein: CASSLDAGTSGRADEQFF
CDR3 DNA: TGTGCCAGCAGCTTGGATGCAGGGACTAGCGGGAGGGCCGATGAGCAGTTCTTC

D gene: .
V gene: TRBV6-5
clone size: few
J gene: TRBJ2-7
CDR3 protein: CASSPAGFSYEQYF
CDR3 DNA: TGTGCCAGCAGTCCGGCGGGTTTCTCCTACGAGCAGTACTTC

D gene: .
V gene: TRBV9
clone size: .
J gene: TRBJ1-5
CDR3 protein: CASSVAAGAYQPQHF
CDR3 DNA: TGTGCCAGCAGCGTAGCGGCAGGGGCCTATCAGCCCCAGCATTTT

D gene: .
V gene: TRBV30
clone size: .
J gene: TRBJ1-4
CDR3 protein: CAWSRRDGATNEKLFF
CDR3 DNA: TGTGCCTGGAGTCGGAGGGATGGAGCAACTAATGAAAAACTGTTTTTT

D gene: TRBD1
V gene: TRBV7-9
clone size: .
J gene: TRBJ2-1
CDR3 protein: CASSPGTGGNEQFF
CDR3 DNA: TGTGCCAGCAGCCCCGGGACAGGGGGAAATGAGCAGTTCTTC

D gene: .
V gene: TRBV9
clone size: .
J gene: TRBJ2-1
CDR3 protein: CAGSVVSGKHNEQFF
CDR3 DNA: TGTGCCGGCAGCGTAGTTAGCGGCAAACACAATGAGCAGTTCTTC